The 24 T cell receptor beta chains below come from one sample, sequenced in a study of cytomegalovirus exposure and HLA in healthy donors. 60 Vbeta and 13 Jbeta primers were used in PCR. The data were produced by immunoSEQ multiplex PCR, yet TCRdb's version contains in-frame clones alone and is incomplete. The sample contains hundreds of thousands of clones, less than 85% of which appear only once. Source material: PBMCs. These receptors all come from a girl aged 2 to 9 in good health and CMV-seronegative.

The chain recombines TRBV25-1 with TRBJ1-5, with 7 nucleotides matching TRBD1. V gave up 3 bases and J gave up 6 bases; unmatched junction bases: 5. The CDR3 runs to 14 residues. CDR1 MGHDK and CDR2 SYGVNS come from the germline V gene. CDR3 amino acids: CASSDARGSQPQHF. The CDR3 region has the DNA TGTGCCAGCAGTGACGCCAGGGGGAGTCAGCCCCAGCATTTT.

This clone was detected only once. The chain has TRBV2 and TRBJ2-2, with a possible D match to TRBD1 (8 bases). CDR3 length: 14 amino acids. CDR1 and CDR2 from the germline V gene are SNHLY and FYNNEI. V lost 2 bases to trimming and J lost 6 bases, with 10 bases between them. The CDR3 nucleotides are TGTGCCAGCAGTGAAACAGGGGGGGCCGGGGAGCTGTTTTTT. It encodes CASSETGGAGELFF.

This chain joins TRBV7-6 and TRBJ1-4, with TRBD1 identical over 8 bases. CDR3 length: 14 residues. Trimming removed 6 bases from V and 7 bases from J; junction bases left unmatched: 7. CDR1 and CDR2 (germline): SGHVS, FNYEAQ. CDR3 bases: TGTGCCAGCAGTAACGGACAGGGTCGTGAAAAACTGTTTTTT. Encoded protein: CASSNGQGREKLFF.

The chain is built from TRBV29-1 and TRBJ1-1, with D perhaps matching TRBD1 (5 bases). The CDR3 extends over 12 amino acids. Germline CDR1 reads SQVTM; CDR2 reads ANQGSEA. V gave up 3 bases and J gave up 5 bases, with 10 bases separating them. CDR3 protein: CSVEGGETEAFF. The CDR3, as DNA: TGCAGCGTTGAGGGGGGGGAGACTGAAGCTTTCTTT.

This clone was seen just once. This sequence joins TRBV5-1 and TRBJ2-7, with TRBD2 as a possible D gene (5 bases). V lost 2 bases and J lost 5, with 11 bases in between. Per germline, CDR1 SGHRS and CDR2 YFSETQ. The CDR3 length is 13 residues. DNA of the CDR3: TGCGCCAGCAGCTTTTCGCGGGTAGACGAGCAGTACTTC. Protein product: CASSFSRVDEQYF.

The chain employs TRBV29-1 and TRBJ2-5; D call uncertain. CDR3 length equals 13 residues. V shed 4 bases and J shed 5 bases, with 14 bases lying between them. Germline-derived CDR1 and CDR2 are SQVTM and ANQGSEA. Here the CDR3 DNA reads TGCAGCGTTGCCCCAGATGGGCACGAGACCCAGTACTTC. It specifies CSVAPDGHETQYF.

This CDR3 is CASSWGGSSEAFF. The CDR3 nucleotides are TGTGCCAGCAGTTGGGGGGGGTCGTCTGAAGCTTTCTTT. The rearrangement joins TRBV6-5 to TRBJ1-1, with a tentative D call TRBD1 (5 bases). Germline values: CDR1 MNHEY, CDR2 SVGAGI. The CDR3 covers 13 residues. Between the trimmed V and J ends, which lost 4 bases and 6 bases, there was a span of 12 bases.

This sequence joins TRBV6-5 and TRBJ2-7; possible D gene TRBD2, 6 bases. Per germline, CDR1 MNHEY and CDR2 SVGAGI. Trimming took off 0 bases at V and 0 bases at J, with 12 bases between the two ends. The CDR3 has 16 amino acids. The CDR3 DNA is TGTGCCAGCAGTTACTCTCGGGGGTCGCGCTCCTACGAGCAGTACTTC. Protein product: CASSYSRGSRSYEQYF.

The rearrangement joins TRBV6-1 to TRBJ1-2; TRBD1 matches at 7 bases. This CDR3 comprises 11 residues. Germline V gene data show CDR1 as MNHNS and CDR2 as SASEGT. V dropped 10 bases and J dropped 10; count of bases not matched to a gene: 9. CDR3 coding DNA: TGTGCCAATGGGTCGGACAGGCCCTACACCTTC. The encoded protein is CANGSDRPYTF.

Here the CDR3 DNA reads TGTGCCAGCAGCGTCTGGGGGGGGATGGATGTGTCTAATGAAAAACTGTTTTTT. Protein product: CASSVWGGMDVSNEKLFF. V and J are TRBV7-9 and TRBJ1-4, with D tentatively TRBD1 (5 bases). The CDR3 covers 18 residues. Germline V gene lookup returns CDR1 SEHNR and CDR2 FQNEAQ (reference sequence). V gave up 5 bases and J gave up 3 bases, with 22 bases separating them.

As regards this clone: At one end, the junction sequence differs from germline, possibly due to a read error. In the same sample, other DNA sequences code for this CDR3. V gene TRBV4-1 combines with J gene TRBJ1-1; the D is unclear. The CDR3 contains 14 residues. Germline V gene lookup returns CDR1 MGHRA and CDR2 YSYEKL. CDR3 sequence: CASSQGGANTEAFF. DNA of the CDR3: TGCGCCAGCAGCCAAGGGGGAGCGAACACTGAAGCCTTCTTT.

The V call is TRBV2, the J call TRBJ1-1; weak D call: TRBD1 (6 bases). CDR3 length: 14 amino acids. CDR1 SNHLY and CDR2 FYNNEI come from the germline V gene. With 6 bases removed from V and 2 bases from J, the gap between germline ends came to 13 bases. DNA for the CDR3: TGTGCCAGCAGCGAGACAGGCGAAAACACTGAAGCTTTCTTT. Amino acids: CASSETGENTEAFF.

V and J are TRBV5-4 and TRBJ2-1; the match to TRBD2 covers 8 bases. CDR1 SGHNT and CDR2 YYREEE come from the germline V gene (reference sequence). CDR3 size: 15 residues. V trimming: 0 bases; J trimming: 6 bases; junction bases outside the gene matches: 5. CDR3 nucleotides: TGTGCCAGCAGCTTGGCCGGGAGGGTTGTCAATGAGCAGTTCTTC. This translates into CASSLAGRVVNEQFF.

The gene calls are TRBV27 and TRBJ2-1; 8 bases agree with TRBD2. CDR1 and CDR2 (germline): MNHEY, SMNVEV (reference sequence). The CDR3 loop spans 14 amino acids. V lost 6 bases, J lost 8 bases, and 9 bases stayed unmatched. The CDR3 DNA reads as TGTGCCAGCAGCGGGAGGGTAGGTGGCGATGAGCAGTTCTTC. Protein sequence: CASSGRVGGDEQFF.

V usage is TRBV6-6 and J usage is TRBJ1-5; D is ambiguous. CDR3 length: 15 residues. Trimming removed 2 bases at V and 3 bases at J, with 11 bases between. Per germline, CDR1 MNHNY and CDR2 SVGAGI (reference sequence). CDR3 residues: CASSYPLDINQPQHF. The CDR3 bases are TGTGCCAGCAGTTACCCCTTAGACATCAATCAGCCCCAGCATTTT.

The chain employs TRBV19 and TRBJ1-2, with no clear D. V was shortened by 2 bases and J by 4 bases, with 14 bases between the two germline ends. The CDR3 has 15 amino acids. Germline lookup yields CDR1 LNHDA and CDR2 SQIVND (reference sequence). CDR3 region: CASSIPRVFFYGYTF. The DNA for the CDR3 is TGTGCCAGTAGTATACCACGGGTCTTTTTCTATGGCTACACCTTC.

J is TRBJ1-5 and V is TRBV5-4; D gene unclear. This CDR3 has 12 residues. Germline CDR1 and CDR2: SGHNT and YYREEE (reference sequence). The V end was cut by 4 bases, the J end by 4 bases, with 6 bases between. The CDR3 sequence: CASSSDNQPQHF. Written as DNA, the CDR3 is TGTGCCAGCAGCAGCGATAATCAGCCCCAGCATTTT.

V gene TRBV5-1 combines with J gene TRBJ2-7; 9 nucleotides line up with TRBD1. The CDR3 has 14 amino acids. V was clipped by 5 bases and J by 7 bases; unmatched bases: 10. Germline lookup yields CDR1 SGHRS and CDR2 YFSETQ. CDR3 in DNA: TGCGCCAGCAGTTCCGGGACAGGGACTTATGAGCAGTACTTC. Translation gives CASSSGTGTYEQYF. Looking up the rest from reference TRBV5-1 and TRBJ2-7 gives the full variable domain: KAGVTQTPRYLIKTRGQQVTLSCSPISGHRSVSWYQQTPGQGLQFLFEYFSETQRNKGNFPGRFSGRQFSNSRSEMNVSTLELGDSALYLCASSSGTGTYEQYFGPGTRLTVT.

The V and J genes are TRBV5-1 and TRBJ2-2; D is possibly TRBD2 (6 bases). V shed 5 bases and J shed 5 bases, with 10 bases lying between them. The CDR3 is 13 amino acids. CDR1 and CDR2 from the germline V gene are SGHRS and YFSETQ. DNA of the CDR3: TGCGCCAGCAGGGAGGGTAGTACCGGGGAGCTGTTTTTT. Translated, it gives CASREGSTGELFF. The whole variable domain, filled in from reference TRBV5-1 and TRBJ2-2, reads KAGVTQTPRYLIKTRGQQVTLSCSPISGHRSVSWYQQTPGQGLQFLFEYFSETQRNKGNFPGRFSGRQFSNSRSEMNVSTLELGDSALYLCASREGSTGELFFGEGSRLTVL.

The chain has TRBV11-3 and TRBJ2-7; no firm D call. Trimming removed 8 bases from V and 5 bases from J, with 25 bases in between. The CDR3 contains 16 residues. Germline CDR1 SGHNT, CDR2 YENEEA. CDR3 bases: TGTGCCAGCCGAATAATCCGACCGGGTTGCAAAAACGAGCAGTACTTC. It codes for CASRIIRPGCKNEQYF.

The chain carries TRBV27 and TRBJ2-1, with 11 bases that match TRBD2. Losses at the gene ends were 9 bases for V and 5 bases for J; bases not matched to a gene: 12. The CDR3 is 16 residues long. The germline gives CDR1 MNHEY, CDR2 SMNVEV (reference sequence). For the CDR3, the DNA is TGTGCCAGTAAACTAGCGGGGGTTACCCACGACAATGAGCAGTTCTTC. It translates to CASKLAGVTHDNEQFF.

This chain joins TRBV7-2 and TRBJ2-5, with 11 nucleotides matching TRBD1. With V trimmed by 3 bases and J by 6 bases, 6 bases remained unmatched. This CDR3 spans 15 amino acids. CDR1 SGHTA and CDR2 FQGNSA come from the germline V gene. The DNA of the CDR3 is TGTGCCAGCAGCTTCGGACAGGGGGCACAGAAGACCCAGTACTTC. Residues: CASSFGQGAQKTQYF. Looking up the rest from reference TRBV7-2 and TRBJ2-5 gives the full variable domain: GAGVSQSPSNKVTEKGKDVELRCDPISGHTALYWYRQSLGQGLEFLIYFQGNSAPDKSGLPSDRFSAERTGGSVSTLTIQRTQQEDSAVYLCASSFGQGAQKTQYFGPGTRLLVL.

In DNA form, the CDR3 reads TGTGCCAGCAGTTCGGCCGGGACAGGGGAGTATGGCTACACCTTC. It specifies CASSSAGTGEYGYTF. The rearrangement joins TRBV28 to TRBJ1-2; 10 positions agree with TRBD1. J was trimmed by 5 bases and V by 4 bases; bases with no gene match: 7. The germline V gene encodes CDR1 MDHEN and CDR2 SYDVKM. This CDR3 is 15 amino acids long.

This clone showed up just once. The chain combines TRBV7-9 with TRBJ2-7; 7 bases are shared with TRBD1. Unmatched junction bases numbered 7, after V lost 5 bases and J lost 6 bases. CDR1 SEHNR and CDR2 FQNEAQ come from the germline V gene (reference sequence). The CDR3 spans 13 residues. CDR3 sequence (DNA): TGTGCCAGCAGCCCTGGTAGGGGGCCCGAGCAGTACTTC. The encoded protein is CASSPGRGPEQYF.